A single sample is the source of the 15 T cell receptor beta chains below, sequenced in a study of neurological immune-mediated disorders. TCRdb re-called the 5' RACE reads through MiXCR, storing one row per CDR3 protein. The sample carries around 17,000 distinct CDR3 sequences, less than 25% recorded once. The specimen sequenced was PBMCs. The receptors were gathered from a man aged 45-60 years in good health.

This clonotype is classed as medium-sized. The chain recombines TRBV5-1 with TRBJ2-3; D is unresolved. Trimming removed 0 bases from V and 5 bases from J, with 10 bases in between. CDR1 SGHRS and CDR2 YFSETQ come from the germline V gene. The CDR3 loop spans 14 amino acids. Here the CDR3 reads CASSLESIRDTQYF. The CDR3 coding sequence is TGCGCCAGCAGCTTGGAAAGTATACGAGATACGCAGTATTTT.

This clonotype has a count of ten or more. The chain recombines TRBV5-1 with TRBJ2-7; 11 bases are a match to TRBD1. This CDR3 is 14 amino acids long. Germline V CDR1 and CDR2: SGHRS, YFSETQ. V dropped 5 bases and J dropped 2; count of bases not matched to a gene: 3. This CDR3 is CASRPGQGAYEQYF. CDR3 coding DNA: TGCGCCAGCAGACCGGGACAGGGGGCCTACGAGCAGTACTTC.

In this sample, this clonotype turned up many times. The chain is built from TRBV10-3 and TRBJ2-1, with D perhaps TRBD1 (8 bases). The V gene lost 6 bases and the J gene lost 6 bases, with 18 bases spanning the gap. The CDR3 has 15 amino acids. Germline assignment: CDR1 ENHRY and CDR2 SYGVKD. The CDR3 sequence: CAISAAGDRGNEQFF. The DNA for the CDR3 is TGTGCCATCAGCGCGGCGGGAGACAGGGGCAATGAGCAGTTCTTC.

There are many counts of this clonotype. The chain uses TRBV29-1 and TRBJ2-5, with 8 bases that match TRBD1. CDR3 size: 12 residues. Germline V gene lookup returns CDR1 SQVTM and CDR2 ANQGSEA. J was trimmed by 7 bases and V by 4 bases; bases with no gene match: 5. Here the CDR3 reads CSVGTGKATQYF. The CDR3 coding sequence is TGCAGCGTTGGGACAGGGAAGGCGACCCAGTACTTC.

This clonotype is medium-sized by share. The V call is TRBV10-3, the J call TRBJ2-1; 10 bases line up with TRBD2. Germline assignment: CDR1 ENHRY and CDR2 SYGVKD. V dropped 0 bases and J dropped 4; count of bases not matched to a gene: 6. The CDR3 runs to 17 residues. The DNA for the CDR3 is TGTGCCATCAGTGAGTCCGCTAGCGGGAGTCTGTACAATGAGCAGTTCTTC. The encoded protein is CAISESASGSLYNEQFF.

Ten or more counts support this clonotype. The CDR3 reads CSAWGLILGEQYF. The CDR3 DNA reads TGCAGTGCTTGGGGACTCATTCTCGGAGAGCAGTACTTC. V gene TRBV20-1 combines with J gene TRBJ2-7, with a weak D call TRBD2 (6 bases). V was shortened by 5 bases and J by 7 bases, with 18 bases between the two germline ends. Germline CDR1 reads DFQATT; CDR2 reads SNEGSKA (reference sequence). The CDR3 length is 13 residues.

This clonotype was counted ten times or more. This chain connects TRBV7-9 to TRBJ2-1, with 8 nucleotides matching TRBD2. The CDR3 contains 14 residues. J lost 12 bases, V lost 3 bases, and 10 bases had no gene match. From germline, CDR1 is SEHNR and CDR2 FQNEAQ (reference sequence). CDR3 nucleotide sequence: TGTGCCAGCAGCTTTTCGGGAGGGAGCCTTGGGCAGTTCTTC. It translates to CASSFSGGSLGQFF.

This clonotype came up many times. The chain couples TRBV27 to TRBJ2-3, with TRBD2 matching over 8 bases. The CDR3 is made up of 16 amino acids. V trimming: 4 bases; J trimming: 2 bases; junction bases outside the gene matches: 8. Looked up from germline, CDR1 is MNHEY and CDR2 is SMNVEV (reference sequence). CDR3 loop: CASSWLAGGFTDTQYF. CDR3 bases: TGTGCCAGCAGTTGGCTGGCGGGAGGCTTCACAGATACGCAGTATTTT.

This clonotype was seen ten or more times. V and J are TRBV20-1 and TRBJ1-4, with D maybe TRBD1 (5 bases). Between the trimmed V and J ends, which lost 5 bases and 4 bases, there was a span of 14 bases. Germline CDR1 DFQATT, CDR2 SNEGSKA (reference sequence). This CDR3 has 14 amino acids. Here the CDR3 DNA reads TGCAGTGCTTCCTCCAGGGCTGTTAATGAAAAACTGTTTTTT. Translating gives CSASSRAVNEKLFF.

This clonotype appeared many times. The chain links TRBV20-1 to TRBJ2-1; perhaps TRBD1 as D (7 bases). V lost 6 bases, J lost 6 bases, and 30 bases lay in between. Germline lookup yields CDR1 DFQATT and CDR2 SNEGSKA (reference sequence). This CDR3 has 18 residues. The CDR3 sequence: CSAPTGTQTRTLFNEQFF. CDR3 nucleotides: TGCAGTGCCCCGACAGGGACGCAGACTAGAACTCTTTTCAATGAGCAGTTCTTC.

This clonotype has at least ten counts. The gene calls are TRBV29-1 and TRBJ1-2; TRBD1 matches 9 bases. The CDR3 extends over 12 amino acids. V shed 8 bases and J 4 bases; nucleotides not matched to a gene: 5. Germline V gives CDR1 SQVTM, CDR2 ANQGSEA. The CDR3: CSIYRGPYGYTF. The CDR3, as DNA: TGCAGCATTTACAGGGGGCCCTATGGCTACACCTTC.

This clonotype was observed a few times. The CDR3 here is CASSQYGPTGNNEQFF. The DNA of the CDR3 is TGTGCCAGCAGCCAGTATGGACCAACCGGAAACAATGAGCAGTTCTTC. This sequence joins TRBV3-1 and TRBJ2-1; D ambiguous. Per germline, CDR1 LGHDT and CDR2 YNNKEL (reference sequence). V was cut by 3 bases and J by 5 bases, with 17 bases left in between. The CDR3 has 16 amino acids.

This clonotype showed up many times. The V and J genes are TRBV24-1 and TRBJ2-2; weak D call: TRBD2 (6 bases). The CDR3 extends over 13 amino acids. Trimming removed 12 bases from V and 4 bases from J, with 14 bases in between. In germline, CDR1 is KGHDR, CDR2 SFDVKD. The CDR3 spells CASSGPRTGELFF. In DNA, the CDR3 is TGTGCCTCGAGCGGGCCCCGCACCGGGGAGCTGTTTTTT.

This clonotype was observed at least ten times. This chain connects TRBV20-1 to TRBJ1-4; no clear D gene. V lost 1 base and J 7 bases, leaving 10 bases between the germline ends. This CDR3 is 13 amino acids long. Germline CDR1 reads DFQATT; CDR2 reads SNEGSKA (reference sequence). The CDR3 sequence is CSARVPGSEKLFF. CDR3 DNA sequence: TGCAGTGCTAGAGTTCCGGGGAGTGAAAAACTGTTTTTT.

This clonotype was counted at least ten times. A much larger clonotype is one base distant, so this may be a read error. This CDR3 is CVSSGQEDTQYF. The DNA of the CDR3 is TGTGTCAGCAGCGGACAAGAAGATACGCAGTATTTT. The V gene is TRBV28, the J gene TRBJ2-3, with D possibly called TRBD1 or TRBD2 (5 bases each). CDR1 and CDR2 from the germline V gene are MDHEN and SYDVKM. The length of the CDR3 is 12 residues.